One and the same sample provided the 11 T cell receptor beta chains below, sequenced in a study of PD-L1 blockade in urothelial cancer. Clones were read by immunoSEQ multiplex PCR, and TCRdb kept only the in-frame ones, dropping some. Of 35,000 to 40,000 clones listed, 70% to 90% are singletons. As to time point: peripheral blood 6 weeks after treatment start. The sequencing here drew on PBMCs, taken around atezolizumab (anti-PD-L1) treatment. The origin of the receptors is a man aged 60 to 75 with urothelial cancer.

The CDR3 region has the DNA TGTGCCAGCAGTGAATTGACCTTTAGCGTCGACGAGCAGTACTTC. This encodes CASSELTFSVDEQYF. The gene calls are TRBV6-1 and TRBJ2-7; perhaps TRBD2 as D (5 bases). CDR1 is MNHNS and CDR2 is SASEGT in the germline V gene. CDR3 length: 15 amino acids. V shed 2 bases and J shed 5 bases, with 16 bases lying between them.

The table lists this clone with a few counts. This sequence joins TRBV5-4 and TRBJ2-1; 8 nucleotides line up with TRBD2. With V trimmed by 3 bases and J by 8 bases, 16 bases remained unmatched. Germline loops: CDR1 SGHNT, CDR2 YYREEE (reference sequence). The CDR3 covers 17 residues. CDR3 bases: TGTGCCAGCAGCTACGACTCCGGGACTAGGATAGGGGATGAGCAGTTCTTC. This sequence encodes CASSYDSGTRIGDEQFF. Combining the CDR3 with reference TRBV5-4 and TRBJ2-1 gives the whole variable domain ETGVTQSPTHLIKTRGQQVTLRCSSQSGHNTVSWYQQALGQGPQFIFQYYREEENGRGNFPPRFSGLQFPNYSSELNVNALELDDSALYLCASSYDSGTRIGDEQFFGPGTRLTVL.

The gene calls are TRBV5-1 and TRBJ1-2, with 7 nucleotides matching TRBD1. In germline, CDR1 is SGHRS, CDR2 YFSETQ. The junction had 8 bases not matched to a gene; V was cut back by 2 bases and J by 7 bases. This CDR3 is built from 14 residues. For the CDR3, the DNA is TGCGCCAGCAGCTTAGACAGGGAGGAAGGTGGCTACACCTTC. Its protein product is CASSLDREEGGYTF.

Concerning this clone itself: The junction and the germline gene differ at one end; a read error may be behind it. The chain carries TRBV5-1 and TRBJ1-5, with 7 positions matching TRBD1. The CDR3 sequence is 13 residues long. The germline V gene has CDR1 SGHRS and CDR2 YFSETQ. CDR3 in amino acids: CASSVTGLQLQHF. For the CDR3, the DNA is TGCGCCAGCAGCGTGACAGGGTTGCAGCTCCAGCATTTT.

This chain uses TRBV7-2 with TRBJ1-6; TRBD1 aligns across 7 bases. The CDR3 is 16 amino acids. Germline CDR1 SGHTA, CDR2 FQGNSA. V lost 1 base, J lost 5 bases, and 5 bases stayed unmatched. The CDR3 is CASSLERQGNNSPLHF. The DNA for the CDR3 is TGTGCCAGCAGCTTAGAGAGACAGGGAAATAATTCACCCCTCCACTTT.

The chain is built from TRBV19 and TRBJ2-7; 7 bases fit TRBD1. The V and J ends lost 6 bases and 3 bases, in that order; junction bases with no gene match: 8. Looked up from germline, CDR1 is LNHDA and CDR2 is SQIVND (reference sequence). The CDR3 is 14 residues long. The CDR3 reads CASSLTGVRYEQYF. The CDR3 DNA reads as TGTGCCAGTAGCCTTACAGGGGTACGCTACGAGCAGTACTTC.

The chain recombines TRBV18 with TRBJ2-7; D perhaps matches TRBD2 (7 bases). Per germline, CDR1 KGHSH and CDR2 LQKENI. V gave up 3 bases and J gave up 4 bases, with 10 bases separating them. The CDR3 length is 13 residues. The CDR3 region is CASSPGGRYEQYF. The CDR3 region has the DNA TGTGCCAGCTCACCGGGGGGGCGGTACGAGCAGTACTTC.

The rearrangement joins TRBV7-2 to TRBJ2-5; a possible D gene is TRBD2 (6 bases). The germline V gene encodes CDR1 SGHTA and CDR2 FQGNSA. The ends were cut back, 1 base at V and 0 bases at J, with 9 bases in the middle. The CDR3 contains 15 residues. CDR3 sequence: CASSLGAGYQETQYF. The CDR3 region has the DNA TGTGCCAGCAGCTTAGGGGCGGGGTACCAAGAGACCCAGTACTTC.

The chain employs TRBV27 and TRBJ1-5, with D possibly being TRBD1 (5 bases). V shed 3 bases and J shed 6 bases, with 18 bases lying between them. The CDR3 is 16 residues long. Germline V CDR1 and CDR2: MNHEY, SMNVEV (reference sequence). CDR3 residues: CASSFIGPGKGQPQHF. The CDR3, as DNA: TGTGCCAGCAGTTTTATCGGGCCAGGGAAAGGTCAGCCCCAGCATTTT.

The rearrangement links TRBV4-1 to TRBJ2-7, with TRBD2 identical over 9 bases. CDR1 is MGHRA, CDR2 YSYEKL, per germline. The ends lost 3 bases at V and 3 bases at J; junction bases unmatched: 6. The CDR3 has 15 amino acids. The CDR3 reads CASSQAPTSGYEQYF. The CDR3 bases are TGCGCCAGCAGCCAGGCCCCGACTAGCGGCTACGAGCAGTACTTC.

The chain uses TRBV30 and TRBJ2-3, with 7 bases lining up with TRBD2. Per the germline V gene, CDR1 is GTSNPN and CDR2 is SVGIG (reference sequence). The CDR3 length is 16 residues. Trimming cost V 2 bases and J 2 bases; bases outside gene matches: 10. The CDR3 loop is CAWSTSGRGATDTQYF. The CDR3 DNA reads TGTGCCTGGAGTACTTCTGGGAGGGGTGCCACAGATACGCAGTATTTT.